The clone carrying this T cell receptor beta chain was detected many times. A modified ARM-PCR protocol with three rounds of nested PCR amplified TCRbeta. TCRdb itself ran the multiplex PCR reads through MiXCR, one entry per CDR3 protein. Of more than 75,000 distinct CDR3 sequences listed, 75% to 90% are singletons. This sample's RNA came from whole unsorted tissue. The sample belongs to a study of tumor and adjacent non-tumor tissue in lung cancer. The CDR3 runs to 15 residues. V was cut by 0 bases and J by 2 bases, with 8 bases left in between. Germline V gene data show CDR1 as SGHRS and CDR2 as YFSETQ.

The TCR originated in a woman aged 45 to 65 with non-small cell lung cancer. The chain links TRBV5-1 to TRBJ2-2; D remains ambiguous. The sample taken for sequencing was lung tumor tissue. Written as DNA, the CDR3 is TGCGCCAGCAGCTTGGCAGGATCTAACACCGGGGAGCTGTTTTTT. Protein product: CASSLAGSNTGELFF.